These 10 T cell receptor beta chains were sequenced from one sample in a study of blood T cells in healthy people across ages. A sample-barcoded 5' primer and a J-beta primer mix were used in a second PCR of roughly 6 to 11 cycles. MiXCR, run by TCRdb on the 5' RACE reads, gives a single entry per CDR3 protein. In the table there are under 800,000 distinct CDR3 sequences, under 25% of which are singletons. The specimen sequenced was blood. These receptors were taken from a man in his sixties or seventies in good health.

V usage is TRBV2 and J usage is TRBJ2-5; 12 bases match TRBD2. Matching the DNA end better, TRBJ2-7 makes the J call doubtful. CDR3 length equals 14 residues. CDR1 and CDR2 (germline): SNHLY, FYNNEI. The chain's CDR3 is CASSAGLAGNEQYF. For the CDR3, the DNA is TGTGCCAGCAGTGCCGGACTAGCGGGAAACGAGCAGTACTTC.

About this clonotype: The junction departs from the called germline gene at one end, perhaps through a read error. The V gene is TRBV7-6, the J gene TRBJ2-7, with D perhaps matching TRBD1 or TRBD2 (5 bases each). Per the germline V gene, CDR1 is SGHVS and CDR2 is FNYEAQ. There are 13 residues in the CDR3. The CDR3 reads CASSLGDQYERYF. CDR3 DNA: TGTGCCAGCAGCTTAGGGGACCAATACGAGCGGTACTTC.

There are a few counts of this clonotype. The CDR3 region is CASSLSLAGKSSYEQYF. DNA for the CDR3: TGTGCCAGCAGTTTGTCTCTAGCGGGGAAGAGCTCCTACGAGCAGTACTTC. V is TRBV28 and J is TRBJ2-7; 9 bases align to TRBD2. Germline V gives CDR1 MDHEN, CDR2 SYDVKM. This CDR3 contains 17 residues. The ends lost 3 bases at V and 0 bases at J; junction bases unmatched: 9.

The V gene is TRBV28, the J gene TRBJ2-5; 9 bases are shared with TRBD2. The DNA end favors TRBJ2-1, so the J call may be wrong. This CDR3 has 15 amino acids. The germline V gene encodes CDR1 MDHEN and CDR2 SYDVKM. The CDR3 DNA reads TGTGCCAGCAACTTTGGGACTAGCCCAAACAATGAGCAGTTCTTC. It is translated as CASNFGTSPNNEQFF.

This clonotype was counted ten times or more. CDR3 loop: CASSFGQEKNIQYF. The CDR3, as DNA: TGTGCCAGCAGCTTCGGACAGGAAAAAAACATTCAGTACTTC. The rearrangement links TRBV7-2 to TRBJ2-4, with 7 bases fitting TRBD1. The trim removed 3 bases at V and 4 bases at J, leaving 3 bases unmatched. Per germline, CDR1 SGHTA and CDR2 FQGNSA. This CDR3 is built from 14 residues.

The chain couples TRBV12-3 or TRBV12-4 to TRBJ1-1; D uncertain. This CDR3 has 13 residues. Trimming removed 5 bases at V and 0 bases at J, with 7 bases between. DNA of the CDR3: TGTGCCAGCAGTCAGCTATTGAACACTGAAGCTTTCTTT. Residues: CASSQLLNTEAFF.

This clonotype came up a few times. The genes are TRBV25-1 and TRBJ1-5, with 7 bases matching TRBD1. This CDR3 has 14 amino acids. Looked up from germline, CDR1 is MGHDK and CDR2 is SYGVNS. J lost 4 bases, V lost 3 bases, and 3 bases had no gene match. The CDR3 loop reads CASSETGLNQPQHF. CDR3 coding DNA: TGTGCCAGCAGTGAGACAGGGCTAAATCAGCCCCAGCATTTT.

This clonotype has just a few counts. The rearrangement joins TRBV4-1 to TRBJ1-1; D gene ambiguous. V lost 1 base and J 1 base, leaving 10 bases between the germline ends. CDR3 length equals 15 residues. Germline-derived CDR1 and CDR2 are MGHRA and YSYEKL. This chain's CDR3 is CASSQVPGQNTEAFF. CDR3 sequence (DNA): TGCGCCAGCAGCCAAGTTCCAGGTCAGAACACTGAAGCTTTCTTT.

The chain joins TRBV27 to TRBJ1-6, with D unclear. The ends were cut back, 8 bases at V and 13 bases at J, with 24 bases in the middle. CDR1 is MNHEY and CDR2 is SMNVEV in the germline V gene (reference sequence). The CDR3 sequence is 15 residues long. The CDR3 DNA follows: TGTGCCAGCGGGTTCCAGCGCCCTGGACGGTCGCCCCTCCACTTT. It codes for CASGFQRPGRSPLHF.

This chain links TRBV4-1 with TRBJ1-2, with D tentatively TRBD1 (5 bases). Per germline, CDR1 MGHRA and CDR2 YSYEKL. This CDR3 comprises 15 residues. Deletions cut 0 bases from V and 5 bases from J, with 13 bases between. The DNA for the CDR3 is TGCGCCAGCAGCCAAGAGATCCAGGGCCGATATGGCTACACCTTC. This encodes CASSQEIQGRYGYTF.